What follows is one TCR beta chain and its context. The method was immunoSEQ multiplex PCR; TCRdb's version includes in-frame clones alone and lacks a portion of them. The data contain over 50,000 clones, about 83% of them singletons. The data belong to a study of OX40 agonist ivuxolimab in advanced cancers. The wider study: The study enrolled dose-escalation patients with hepatocellular carcinoma, melanoma, renal cell or head and neck cancer.

Anyone with autoimmune disease history or systemic immunosuppression was excluded. This clonotype was obtained from an adult with an advanced solid tumor such as melanoma, head and neck, liver or kidney cancer. Sequenced here: CD4+ or CD8+ T cells sorted from blood, sampled in a trial of the OX40 agonist ivuxolimab.

The DNA for the CDR3 is TGTGCCAGCAGCCCCCGCATCCAAGAGACCCAGTACTTC. Residues: CASSPRIQETQYF. The genes are TRBV11-2 and TRBJ2-5; D gene uncertain. CDR1 is SGHAT, CDR2 FQNNGV, per germline. Trimming removed 5 bases from V and 1 base from J, with 8 bases in between. The CDR3 runs to 13 residues.